Listed below are T cell receptor beta chains from one sample, sequenced in a study of shared clonotypes between healthy human individuals. The data were produced by immunoSEQ multiplex PCR, yet TCRdb's version contains in-frame clones alone and is incomplete. The repertoire has about 680,000 clones, about two thirds of them found once; the top ten carry 1.8%. Sequenced material: memory CD4+ T cells sorted from blood. All receptors come from a woman younger than 45 in good health. Each CDR3 is given with its conserved first and last residue. Fields, in order: clone size, V gene, J gene, D gene, CDR3 protein, CDR3 DNA. A D gene is named only where the DNA matches it firmly. Clone sizes are given selectively: once, few, many, or a class where the clone is expanded.

NA	TRBV7-2	TRBJ2-1	TRBD2	CASSHRSGSNEQFF	TGTGCCAGCAGCCACCGTAGCGGGAGCAATGAGCAGTTCTTC
NA	TRBV18	TRBJ1-2	NA	CASSPDGDYGYTF	TGTGCCAGCTCACCGGACGGAGACTATGGCTACACCTTC
NA	TRBV6-5	TRBJ1-2	TRBD1	CASSSGTGDGYTF	TGTGCCAGCAGTTCCGGGACAGGCGATGGCTACACCTTC
NA	TRBV6-6	TRBJ2-7	NA	CASSYTDSYEQYF	TGTGCCAGCAGTTACACGGACAGCTACGAGCAGTACTTC
many	TRBV7-8	TRBJ2-1	NA	CASSEIDSWPHNEQFF	TGTGCCAGCAGCGAAATAGACTCCTGGCCCCACAATGAGCAGTTCTTC
NA	TRBV6-5	TRBJ1-1	NA	CASSQRGSEAFF	TGTGCCAGCAGTCAAAGGGGTTCTGAAGCTTTCTTT
once	TRBV18	TRBJ1-1	TRBD1	CASSPTGTGNTEAFF	TGTGCCAGCTCACCCACCGGGACAGGGAACACTGAAGCTTTCTTT
NA	TRBV30	TRBJ2-3	NA	CAWSRGEGTDTQYF	TGTGCCTGGAGTAGGGGGGAGGGCACAGATACGCAGTATTTT
NA	TRBV29-1	TRBJ1-4	TRBD1	CSVVSGGGEKLFF	TGCAGCGTTGTCTCAGGGGGTGGGGAAAAACTGTTTTTT
NA	TRBV27	TRBJ2-1	TRBD2	CASSSLGTSVVSSYNEQFF	TGTGCCAGCAGTTCGTTGGGGACTAGCGTCGTAAGCTCCTACAATGAGCAGTTCTTC
NA	TRBV19	TRBJ2-7	NA	CASGPNSYEQYF	TGTGCCAGTGGACCCAACTCCTACGAGCAGTACTTC
NA	TRBV11-2	TRBJ1-1	NA	CASSLGWNTEAFF	TGTGCCAGCAGCCTAGGGTGGAACACTGAAGCTTTCTTT
NA	TRBV29-1	TRBJ2-1	NA	CSSVGRGRNEQFF	TGCAGCTCTGTCGGGCGGGGCCGAAATGAGCAGTTCTTC
NA	TRBV21-1	TRBJ1-3	NA	CARGSSGNTIYF	TGTGCCAGAGGAAGCTCTGGAAACACCATATATTTT
NA	TRBV9	TRBJ2-7	NA	CASSAAQSGWYEQYF	TGTGCCAGCAGCGCCGCCCAGTCAGGGTGGTACGAGCAGTACTTC
NA	TRBV10-2	TRBJ2-7	NA	CASSDSYEQYF	TGCGCCAGCAGCGACAGCTACGAGCAGTACTTC
few	TRBV4-1	TRBJ2-3	NA	CASSQDPVSTDTQYF	TGCGCCAGCAGCCAAGATCCCGTAAGCACAGATACGCAGTATTTT
NA	TRBV2	TRBJ2-4	TRBD2	CANTTGLAETDKNIQYF	TGTGCCAATACTACGGGACTAGCGGAGACTGATAAAAACATTCAGTACTTC
NA	TRBV28	TRBJ2-7	NA	CAINRVPYEQYF	TGTGCCATCAACAGGGTCCCCTACGAGCAGTACTTC
NA	TRBV21-1	TRBJ2-1	NA	CASSTREGTSGRVYNEQFF	TGTGCCAGCAGCACCCGGGAGGGGACTAGCGGGAGGGTTTATAATGAGCAGTTCTTC
many	TRBV6-1	TRBJ2-7	NA	CASSAYLDFDRLF	TGTGCCAGCAGTGCTTACCTAGATTTTGACAGGCTTTTC
few	TRBV6-5	TRBJ1-2	NA	CASSYSMRGALGYTF	TGTGCCAGCAGTTACTCGATGCGGGGGGCCTTAGGCTACACCTTC
NA	TRBV25-1	TRBJ2-5	NA	CASRGQGILEQYF	TGTGCCAGCAGGGGTCAGGGCATCCTTGAGCAGTACTTC
once	TRBV28	TRBJ2-3	NA	CASSVGRDTQYF	TGTGCCAGCAGTGTAGGGAGGGATACGCAGTATTTT
NA	TRBV29-1	TRBJ2-1	TRBD2	CSVVFRDSGTSGTYNEQFF	TGCAGCGTTGTATTCCGGGACAGCGGGACTAGCGGAACCTACAATGAGCAGTTCTTC
NA	TRBV10-3	TRBJ1-4	NA	CASTSGGPNEKLFF	TGTGCCTCAACCTCCGGGGGCCCTAATGAAAAACTGTTTTTT
NA	TRBV7-9	TRBJ1-2	NA	CASSFPGQPTDGYTF	TGTGCCAGCAGTTTCCCGGGACAACCGACGGATGGCTACACCTTC
once	TRBV5-1	TRBJ1-1	NA	CASSLAGIGLLEAFF	TGCGCCAGCAGCTTGGCCGGGATCGGACTTCTTGAAGCTTTCTTT
NA	TRBV10-3	TRBJ2-7	TRBD1	CAIRRTGESYEQYF	TGTGCCATCAGGAGGACAGGGGAATCCTACGAGCAGTACTTC
NA	TRBV5-1	TRBJ1-2	NA	CASRDGANYGYTF	TGCGCCAGCAGGGACGGCGCTAACTATGGCTACACCTTC
NA	TRBV11-2	TRBJ1-2	NA	CASSLAGTSRGYTF	TGTGCCAGCAGCTTAGCGGGAACGAGTAGGGGCTACACCTTC
NA	TRBV15	TRBJ1-5	NA	CATSRGGEAGRTQPQHF	TGTGCCACCAGCAGAGGCGGTGAGGCAGGGAGGACTCAGCCCCAGCATTTT
many	TRBV7-2	TRBJ2-7	NA	CASSSGPSGGEQYF	TGTGCCAGCAGCTCCGGGCCCTCTGGGGGAGAGCAGTACTTC
NA	TRBV28	TRBJ1-2	TRBD1	CASSDGTGVGSNYGYTF	TGTGCCAGCAGTGACGGGACAGGGGTAGGCTCTAACTATGGCTACACCTTC
few	TRBV5-1	TRBJ2-1	NA	CASTPRGDYRNEQFF	TGCGCCAGCACCCCGAGGGGGGACTACCGCAATGAGCAGTTCTTC
NA	TRBV28	TRBJ2-7	NA	CASSTTVSGGRRQYF	TGTGCCAGCAGTACCACGGTGAGTGGCGGTCGCCGGCAGTACTTC
NA	TRBV28	TRBJ1-2	TRBD1	CASSLHGTADGYTF	TGTGCCAGCAGTTTACACGGGACAGCGGATGGCTACACCTTC
once	TRBV9	TRBJ2-2	NA	CASSVNVAHTGELFF	TGTGCCAGCAGCGTAAATGTAGCGCACACCGGGGAGCTGTTTTTT
NA	TRBV5-4	TRBJ2-1	TRBD2	CASSLGRTSGSNEQFF	TGTGCCAGCAGCCTAGGGAGGACTAGCGGGAGCAATGAGCAGTTCTTC
NA	TRBV5-1	TRBJ2-3	NA	CASSSPLMDTQYF	TGCGCCAGCAGTTCGCCACTGATGGATACGCAGTATTTT
NA	TRBV9	TRBJ1-3	TRBD1	CASSGGTGVGNTIYF	TGTGCCAGCAGCGGAGGGACAGGGGTCGGAAACACCATATATTTT
NA	TRBV28	TRBJ1-5	TRBD1	CASRRQGTGGGNQPQHF	TGTGCCAGCAGAAGACAGGGGACGGGGGGAGGCAATCAGCCCCAGCATTTT
NA	TRBV6-1	TRBJ1-5	NA	CASSEWGIGQPQHF	TGTGCCAGCAGTGAATGGGGGATTGGGCAGCCCCAGCATTTT
once	TRBV4-1	TRBJ2-5	NA	CASSQPQETQYF	TGCGCCAGCAGCCAACCCCAAGAGACCCAGTACTTC
NA	TRBV18	TRBJ1-5	NA	CASSLRQAGLEPQHF	TGTGCCAGCTCACTCCGACAGGCGGGTTTGGAGCCCCAGCATTTT
NA	TRBV7-2	TRBJ2-7	TRBD1	CASSSPPGQSYEQYF	TGTGCCAGCAGCAGTCCCCCGGGACAGTCCTACGAGCAGTACTTC
once	TRBV6-1	TRBJ1-2	NA	CASSEERANYGYTF	TGTGCCAGCAGTGAAGAAAGGGCTAACTATGGCTACACCTTC
NA	TRBV7-9	TRBJ1-2	NA	CASSLAGRNYGYTF	TGTGCCAGCAGCTTAGCGGGACGGAACTATGGCTACACCTTC
NA	TRBV5-1	TRBJ1-1	TRBD1	CASSLGTGGYTEAFF	TGCGCCAGCAGCTTGGGGACAGGCGGGTACACTGAAGCTTTCTTT
NA	TRBV15	TRBJ1-5	NA	CATSRGPDRSYSNQPQHF	TGTGCCACCAGCAGAGGGCCGGACAGAAGTTATAGCAATCAGCCCCAGCATTTT
NA	TRBV7-2	TRBJ2-6	NA	CASSPQDSGANVLTF	TGTGCCAGCAGCCCACAGGACTCTGGGGCCAACGTCCTGACTTTC
NA	TRBV7-6	TRBJ2-5	NA	CASSLIRTQETQYF	TGTGCCAGCAGCCTCATTCGTACACAAGAGACCCAGTACTTC
NA	TRBV5-1	TRBJ2-2	NA	CASSLGGAPGELFF	TGCGCCAGCAGCTTAGGCGGGGCACCCGGGGAGCTGTTTTTT
few	TRBV25-1	TRBJ1-2	NA	CASSGGDTTANYGYTF	TGTGCCAGCAGTGGTGGGGACACCACTGCTAACTATGGCTACACCTTC
many	TRBV6-6	TRBJ2-7	NA	CASSLWKGYEQYF	TGTGCCAGCAGTTTGTGGAAGGGCTACGAGCAGTACTTC